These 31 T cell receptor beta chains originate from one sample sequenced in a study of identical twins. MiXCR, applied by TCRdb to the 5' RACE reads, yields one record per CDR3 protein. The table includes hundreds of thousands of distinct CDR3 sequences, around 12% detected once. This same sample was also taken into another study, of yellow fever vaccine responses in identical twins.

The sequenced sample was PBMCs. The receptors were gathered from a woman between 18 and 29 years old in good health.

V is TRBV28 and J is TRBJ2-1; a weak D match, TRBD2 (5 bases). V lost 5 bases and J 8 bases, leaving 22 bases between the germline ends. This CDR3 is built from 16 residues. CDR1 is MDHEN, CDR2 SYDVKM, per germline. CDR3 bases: TGTGCCAGCAGTCTCCCCCCAATAGGAGGAATGGATGAGCAGTTCTTC. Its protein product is CASSLPPIGGMDEQFF.

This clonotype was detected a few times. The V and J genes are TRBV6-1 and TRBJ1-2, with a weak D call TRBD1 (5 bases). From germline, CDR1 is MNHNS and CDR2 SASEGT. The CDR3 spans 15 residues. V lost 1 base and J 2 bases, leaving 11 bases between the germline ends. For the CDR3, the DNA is TGTGCCAGCAGTGAAGAAACAGGAGCAAACTATGGCTACACCTTC. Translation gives CASSEETGANYGYTF.

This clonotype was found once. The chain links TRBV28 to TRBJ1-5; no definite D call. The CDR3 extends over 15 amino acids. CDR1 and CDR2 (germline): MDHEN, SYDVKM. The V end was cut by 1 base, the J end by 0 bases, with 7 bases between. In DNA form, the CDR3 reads TGTGCCAGCAGTTTATTTGCCGGTAGCAATCAGCCCCAGCATTTT. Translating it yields CASSLFAGSNQPQHF.

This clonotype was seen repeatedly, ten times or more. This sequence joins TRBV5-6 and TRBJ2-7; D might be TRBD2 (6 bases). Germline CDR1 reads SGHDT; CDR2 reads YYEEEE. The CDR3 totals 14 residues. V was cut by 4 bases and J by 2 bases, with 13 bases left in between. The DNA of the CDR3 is TGTGCCAGCAGCCAACGACTAGGGGCCTACGAGCAGTACTTC. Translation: CASSQRLGAYEQYF.

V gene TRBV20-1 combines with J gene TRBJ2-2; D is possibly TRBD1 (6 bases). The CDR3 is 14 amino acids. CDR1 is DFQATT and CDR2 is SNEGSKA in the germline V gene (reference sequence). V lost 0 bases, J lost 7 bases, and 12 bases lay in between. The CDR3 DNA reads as TGCAGTGCTAGAGAACGGGACACCTACGGGGAGCTGTTTTTT. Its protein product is CSARERDTYGELFF.

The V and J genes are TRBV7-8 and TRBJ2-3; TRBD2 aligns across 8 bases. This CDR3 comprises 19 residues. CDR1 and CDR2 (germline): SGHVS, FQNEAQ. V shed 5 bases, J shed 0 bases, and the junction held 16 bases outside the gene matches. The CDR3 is CASSPRVAGRALSTDTQYF. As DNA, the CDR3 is TGTGCCAGCAGCCCCCGAGTAGCGGGGAGGGCCCTTAGCACAGATACGCAGTATTTT.

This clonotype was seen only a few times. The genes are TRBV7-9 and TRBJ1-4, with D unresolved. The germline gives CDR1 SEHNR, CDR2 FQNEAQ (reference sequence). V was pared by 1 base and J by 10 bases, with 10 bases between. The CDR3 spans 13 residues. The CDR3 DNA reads TGTGCCAGCAGCTTAGAGCCAGGCGGAAAACTGTTTTTT. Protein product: CASSLEPGGKLFF.

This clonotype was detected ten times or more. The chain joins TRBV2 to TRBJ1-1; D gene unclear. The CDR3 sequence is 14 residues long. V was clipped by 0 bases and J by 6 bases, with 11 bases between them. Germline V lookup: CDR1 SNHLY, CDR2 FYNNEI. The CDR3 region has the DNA TGTGCCAGCAGTGAAGCGCACACCTTGGCTGAAGCTTTCTTT. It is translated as CASSEAHTLAEAFF.

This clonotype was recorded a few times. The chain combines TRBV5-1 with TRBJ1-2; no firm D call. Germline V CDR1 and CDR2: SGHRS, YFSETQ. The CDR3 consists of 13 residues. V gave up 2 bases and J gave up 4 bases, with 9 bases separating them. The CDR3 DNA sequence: TGCGCCAGCAGCTTTAACGGGGTCTATGGCTACACCTTC. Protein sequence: CASSFNGVYGYTF.

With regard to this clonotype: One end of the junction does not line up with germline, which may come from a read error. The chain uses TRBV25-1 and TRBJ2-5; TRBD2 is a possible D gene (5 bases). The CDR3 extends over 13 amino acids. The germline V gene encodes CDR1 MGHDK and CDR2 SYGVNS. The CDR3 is CACSEGGQETQYF. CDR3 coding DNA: TGTGCCTGCAGTGAGGGTGGGCAAGAGACCCAGTACTTC.

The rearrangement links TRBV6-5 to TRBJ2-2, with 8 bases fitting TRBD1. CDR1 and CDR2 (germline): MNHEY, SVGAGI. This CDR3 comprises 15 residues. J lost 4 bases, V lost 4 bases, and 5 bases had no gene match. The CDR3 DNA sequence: TGTGCCAGCAGTTTGACAGGGGATAGCACCGGGGAGCTGTTTTTT. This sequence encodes CASSLTGDSTGELFF.

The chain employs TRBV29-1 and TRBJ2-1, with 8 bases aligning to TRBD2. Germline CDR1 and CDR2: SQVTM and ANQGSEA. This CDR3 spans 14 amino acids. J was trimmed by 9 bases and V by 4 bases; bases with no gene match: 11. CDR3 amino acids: CSVVGREARGEQFF. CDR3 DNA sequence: TGCAGCGTTGTTGGGCGGGAGGCCCGGGGTGAGCAGTTCTTC.

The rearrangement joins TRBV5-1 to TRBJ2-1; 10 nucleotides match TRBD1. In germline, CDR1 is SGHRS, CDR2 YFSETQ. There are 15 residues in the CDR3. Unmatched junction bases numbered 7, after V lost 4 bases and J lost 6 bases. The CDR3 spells CASSVTGTGVNEQFF. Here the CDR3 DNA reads TGCGCCAGCAGCGTCACCGGGACAGGGGTCAATGAGCAGTTCTTC.

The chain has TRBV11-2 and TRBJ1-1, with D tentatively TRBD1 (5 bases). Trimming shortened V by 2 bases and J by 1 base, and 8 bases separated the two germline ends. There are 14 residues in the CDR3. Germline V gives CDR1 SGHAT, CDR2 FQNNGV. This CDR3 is CASSLRQKNTEAFF. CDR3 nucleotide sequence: TGTGCCAGCAGCTTACGACAGAAGAACACTGAAGCTTTCTTT.

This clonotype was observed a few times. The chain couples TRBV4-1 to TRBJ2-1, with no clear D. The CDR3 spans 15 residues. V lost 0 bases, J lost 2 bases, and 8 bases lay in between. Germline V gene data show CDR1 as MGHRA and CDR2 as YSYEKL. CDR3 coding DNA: TGCGCCAGCAGCCAAGAACCAAACGCCTACAATGAGCAGTTCTTC. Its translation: CASSQEPNAYNEQFF.

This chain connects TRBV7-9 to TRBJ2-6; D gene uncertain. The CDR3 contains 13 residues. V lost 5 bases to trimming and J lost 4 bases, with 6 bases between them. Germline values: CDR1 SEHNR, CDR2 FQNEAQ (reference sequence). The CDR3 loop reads CASSPHGANVLTF. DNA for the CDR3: TGTGCCAGCAGCCCCCACGGGGCCAACGTCCTGACTTTC.

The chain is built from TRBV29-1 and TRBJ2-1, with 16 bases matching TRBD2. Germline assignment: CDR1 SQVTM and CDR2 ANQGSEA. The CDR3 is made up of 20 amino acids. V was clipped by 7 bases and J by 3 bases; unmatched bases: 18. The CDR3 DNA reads TGCAGCGGCCTCCAGGCCCGGGGACTAGCGGGAGGGCCGGGCTACAATGAGCAGTTCTTC. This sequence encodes CSGLQARGLAGGPGYNEQFF.

CDR3 sequence: CSALTPSNTEAFF. CDR3 DNA sequence: TGCAGTGCGTTGACACCCTCGAACACTGAAGCTTTCTTT. V gene TRBV20-1 combines with J gene TRBJ1-1; D remains unclear. The CDR3 runs to 13 residues. Trimming cost V 6 bases and J 1 base, with 12 bases left between them. The germline V gene encodes CDR1 DFQATT and CDR2 SNEGSKA (reference sequence).

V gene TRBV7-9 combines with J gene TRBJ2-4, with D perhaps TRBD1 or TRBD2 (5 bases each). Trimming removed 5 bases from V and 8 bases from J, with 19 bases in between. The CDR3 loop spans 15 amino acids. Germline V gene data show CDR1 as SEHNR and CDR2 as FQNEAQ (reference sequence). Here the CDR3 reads CASSQDLGGMDIQYF. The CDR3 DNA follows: TGTGCCAGCAGCCAAGACCTTGGGGGAATGGACATTCAGTACTTC.

The CDR3 sequence: CASSLLGGRGNIQYF. CDR3 sequence (DNA): TGTGCCAGCAGTTTATTAGGGGGGCGCGGAAACATTCAGTACTTC. The V gene is TRBV12-3 or TRBV12-4, the J gene TRBJ2-4; D possibly uses TRBD1 or TRBD2 (6 bases each). The CDR3 is 15 residues long. V was pared by 2 bases and J by 6 bases, with 14 bases between.

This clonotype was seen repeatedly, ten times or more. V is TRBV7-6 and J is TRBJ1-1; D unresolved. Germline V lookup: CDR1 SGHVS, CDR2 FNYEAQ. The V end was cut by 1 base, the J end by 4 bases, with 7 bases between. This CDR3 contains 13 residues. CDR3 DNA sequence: TGTGCCAGCAGCTTAGGTCGGTTCACTGAAGCTTTCTTT. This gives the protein CASSLGRFTEAFF. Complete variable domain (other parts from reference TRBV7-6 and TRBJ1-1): GAGVSQSPRYKVTKRGQDVALRCDPISGHVSLYWYRQALGQGPEFLTYFNYEAQQDKSGLPNDRFSAERPEGSISTLTIQRTEQRDSAMYRCASSLGRFTEAFFGQGTRLTVV.

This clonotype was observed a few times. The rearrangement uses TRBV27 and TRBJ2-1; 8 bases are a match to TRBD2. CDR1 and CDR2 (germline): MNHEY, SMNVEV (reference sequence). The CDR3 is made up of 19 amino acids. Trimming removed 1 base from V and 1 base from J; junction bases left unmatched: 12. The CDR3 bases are TGTGCCAGCAGTTTATACATTCCCGAGCGGGAGTTGTCCTACAATGAGCAGTTCTTC. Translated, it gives CASSLYIPERELSYNEQFF.

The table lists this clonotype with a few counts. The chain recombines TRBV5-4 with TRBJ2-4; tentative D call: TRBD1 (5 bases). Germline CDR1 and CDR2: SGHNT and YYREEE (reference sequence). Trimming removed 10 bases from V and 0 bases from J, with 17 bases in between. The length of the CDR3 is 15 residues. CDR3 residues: CAGATRPSAKNIQYF. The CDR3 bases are TGTGCCGGGGCAACAAGGCCATCAGCCAAAAACATTCAGTACTTC.

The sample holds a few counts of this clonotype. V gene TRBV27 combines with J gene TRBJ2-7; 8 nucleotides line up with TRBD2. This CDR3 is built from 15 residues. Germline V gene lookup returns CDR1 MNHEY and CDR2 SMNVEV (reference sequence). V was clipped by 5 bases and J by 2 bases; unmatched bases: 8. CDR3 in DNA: TGTGCCAGCAGTCCCCGAGCGGGGGTGACCTACGAGCAGTACGTC. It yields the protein CASSPRAGVTYEQYV.

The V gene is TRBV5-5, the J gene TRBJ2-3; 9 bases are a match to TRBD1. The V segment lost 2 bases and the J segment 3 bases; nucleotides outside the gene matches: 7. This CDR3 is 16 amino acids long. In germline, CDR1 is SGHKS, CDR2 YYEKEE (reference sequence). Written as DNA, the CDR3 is TGTGCCAGCAGCTTAAAAAGGACAGGGGAGACAGATACGCAGTATTTT. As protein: CASSLKRTGETDTQYF. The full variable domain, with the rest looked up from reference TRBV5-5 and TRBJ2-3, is DAGVTQSPTHLIKTRGQQVTLRCSPISGHKSVSWYQQVLGQGPQFIFQYYEKEERGRGNFPDRFSARQFPNYSSELNVNALLLGDSALYLCASSLKRTGETDTQYFGPGTRLTVL.

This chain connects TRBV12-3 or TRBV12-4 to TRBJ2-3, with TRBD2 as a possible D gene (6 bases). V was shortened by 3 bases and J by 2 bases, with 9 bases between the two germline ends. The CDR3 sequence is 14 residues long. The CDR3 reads CASSFGLHTDTQYF. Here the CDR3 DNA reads TGTGCCAGCAGTTTCGGACTACACACAGATACGCAGTATTTT.

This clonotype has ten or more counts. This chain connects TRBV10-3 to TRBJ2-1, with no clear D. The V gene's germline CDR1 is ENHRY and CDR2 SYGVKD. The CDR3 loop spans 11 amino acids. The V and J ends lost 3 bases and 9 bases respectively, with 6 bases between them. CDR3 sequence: CAISESVEQFF. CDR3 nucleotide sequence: TGTGCCATCAGTGAATCGGTTGAGCAGTTCTTC.

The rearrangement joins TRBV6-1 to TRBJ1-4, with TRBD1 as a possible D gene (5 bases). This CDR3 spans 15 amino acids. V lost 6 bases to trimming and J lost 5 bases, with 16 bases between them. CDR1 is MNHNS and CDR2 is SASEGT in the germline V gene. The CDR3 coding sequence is TGTGCCAGCAGCGGTGGGCAGGGCTACAATGAAAAACTGTTTTTT. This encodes CASSGGQGYNEKLFF.

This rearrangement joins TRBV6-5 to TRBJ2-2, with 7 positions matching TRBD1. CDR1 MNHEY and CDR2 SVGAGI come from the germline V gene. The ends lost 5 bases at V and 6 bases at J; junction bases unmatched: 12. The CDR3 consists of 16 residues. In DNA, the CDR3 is TGTGCCAGCAGTAACCCTACAGGGGTAACGTCCGGGGAGCTGTTTTTT. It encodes CASSNPTGVTSGELFF.

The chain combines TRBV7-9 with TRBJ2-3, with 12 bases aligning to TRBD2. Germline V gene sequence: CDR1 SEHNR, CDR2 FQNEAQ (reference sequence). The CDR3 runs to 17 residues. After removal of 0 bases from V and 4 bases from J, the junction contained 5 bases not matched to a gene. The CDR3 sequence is CASSLAQTSGSADTQYF. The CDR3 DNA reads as TGTGCCAGCAGCTTAGCCCAGACTAGCGGGAGCGCAGATACGCAGTATTTT.

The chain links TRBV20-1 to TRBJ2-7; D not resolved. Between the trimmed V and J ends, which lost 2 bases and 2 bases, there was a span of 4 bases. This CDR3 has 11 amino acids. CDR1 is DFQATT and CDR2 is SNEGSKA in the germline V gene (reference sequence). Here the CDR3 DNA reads TGCAGTGCTAGATCCACCTACGAGCAGTACTTC. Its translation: CSARSTYEQYF.